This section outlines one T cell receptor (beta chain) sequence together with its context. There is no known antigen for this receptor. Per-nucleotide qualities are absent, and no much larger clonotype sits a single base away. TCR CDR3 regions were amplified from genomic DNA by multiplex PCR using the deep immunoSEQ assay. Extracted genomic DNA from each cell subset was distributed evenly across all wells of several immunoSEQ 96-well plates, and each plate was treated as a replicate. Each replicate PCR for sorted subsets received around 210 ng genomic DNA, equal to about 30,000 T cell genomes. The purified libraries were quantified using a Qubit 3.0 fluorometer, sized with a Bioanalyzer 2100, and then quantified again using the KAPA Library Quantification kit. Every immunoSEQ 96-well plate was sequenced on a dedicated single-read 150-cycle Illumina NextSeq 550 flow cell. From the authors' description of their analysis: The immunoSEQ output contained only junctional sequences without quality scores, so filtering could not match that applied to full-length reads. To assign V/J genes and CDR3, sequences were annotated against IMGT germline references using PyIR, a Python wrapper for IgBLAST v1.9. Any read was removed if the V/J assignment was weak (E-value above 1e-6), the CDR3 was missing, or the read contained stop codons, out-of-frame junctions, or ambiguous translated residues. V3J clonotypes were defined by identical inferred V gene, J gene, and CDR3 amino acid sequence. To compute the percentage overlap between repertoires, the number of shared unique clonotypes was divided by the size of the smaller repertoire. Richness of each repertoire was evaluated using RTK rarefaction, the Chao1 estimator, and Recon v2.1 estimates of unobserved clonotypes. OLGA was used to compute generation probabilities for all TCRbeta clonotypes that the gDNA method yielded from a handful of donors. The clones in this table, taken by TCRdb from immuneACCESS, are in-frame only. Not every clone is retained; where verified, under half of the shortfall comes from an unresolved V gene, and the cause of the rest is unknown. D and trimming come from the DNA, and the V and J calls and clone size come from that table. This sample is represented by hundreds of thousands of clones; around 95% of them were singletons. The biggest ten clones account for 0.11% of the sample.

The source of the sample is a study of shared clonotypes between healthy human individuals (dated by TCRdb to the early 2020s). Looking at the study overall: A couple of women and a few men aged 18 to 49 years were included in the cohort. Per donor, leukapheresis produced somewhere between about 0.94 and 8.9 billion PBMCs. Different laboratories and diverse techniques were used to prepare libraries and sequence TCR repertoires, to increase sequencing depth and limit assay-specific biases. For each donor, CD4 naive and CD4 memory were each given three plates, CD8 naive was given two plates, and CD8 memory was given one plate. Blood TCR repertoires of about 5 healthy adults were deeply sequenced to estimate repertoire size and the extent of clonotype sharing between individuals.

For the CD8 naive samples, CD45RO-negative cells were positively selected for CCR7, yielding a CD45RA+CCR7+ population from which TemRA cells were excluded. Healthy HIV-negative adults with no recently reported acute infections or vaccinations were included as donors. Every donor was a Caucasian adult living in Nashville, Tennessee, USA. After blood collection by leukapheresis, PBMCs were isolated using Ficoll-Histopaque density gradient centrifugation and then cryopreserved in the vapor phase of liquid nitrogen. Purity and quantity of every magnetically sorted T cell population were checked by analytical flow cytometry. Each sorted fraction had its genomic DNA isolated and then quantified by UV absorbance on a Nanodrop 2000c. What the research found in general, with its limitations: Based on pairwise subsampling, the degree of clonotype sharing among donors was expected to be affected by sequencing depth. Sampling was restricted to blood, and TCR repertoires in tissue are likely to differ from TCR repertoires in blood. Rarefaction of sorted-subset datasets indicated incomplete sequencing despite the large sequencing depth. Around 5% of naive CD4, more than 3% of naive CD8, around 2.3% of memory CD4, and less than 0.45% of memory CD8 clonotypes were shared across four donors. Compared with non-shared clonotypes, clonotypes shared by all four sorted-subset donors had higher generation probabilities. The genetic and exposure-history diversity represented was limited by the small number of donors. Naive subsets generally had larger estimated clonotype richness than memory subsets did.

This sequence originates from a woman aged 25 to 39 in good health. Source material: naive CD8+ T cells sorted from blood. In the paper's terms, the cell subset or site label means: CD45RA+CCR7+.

Here is the DNA: TGTGCCAGCAGTGAGCCGTTTAGCAATCAGCCCCAGCATTTT. Its protein product is CASSEPFSNQPQHF. Here the chain combines TRBV2 and TRBJ1-5; no D segment can be confidently identified. Deletion took 3 bases off V and 0 bases off J, with a span of 6 bases between the germline ends. From a lookup of the germline V gene, CDR1 and CDR2 are SNHLY and FYNNEI. The CDR3 contains 14 residues, cysteine and phenylalanine counted. Of all the DNA, just the CDR3 is kept, 42 bases in frame from base 1.